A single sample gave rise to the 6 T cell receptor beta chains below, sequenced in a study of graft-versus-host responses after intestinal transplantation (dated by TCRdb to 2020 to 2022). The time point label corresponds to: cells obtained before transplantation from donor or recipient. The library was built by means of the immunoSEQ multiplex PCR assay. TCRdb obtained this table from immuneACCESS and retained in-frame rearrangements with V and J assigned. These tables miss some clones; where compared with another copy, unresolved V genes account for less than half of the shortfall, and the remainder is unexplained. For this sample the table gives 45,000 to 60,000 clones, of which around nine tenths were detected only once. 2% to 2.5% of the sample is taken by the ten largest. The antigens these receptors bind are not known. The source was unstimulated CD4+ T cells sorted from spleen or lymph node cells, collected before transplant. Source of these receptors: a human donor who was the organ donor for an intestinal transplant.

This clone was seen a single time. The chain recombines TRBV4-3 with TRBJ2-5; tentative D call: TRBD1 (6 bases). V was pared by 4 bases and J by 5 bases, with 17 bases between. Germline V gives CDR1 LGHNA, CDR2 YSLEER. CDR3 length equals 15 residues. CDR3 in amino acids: CASSPAGAGEETQYF. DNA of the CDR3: TGCGCCAGCAGCCCCGCAGGGGCCGGGGAGGAGACCCAGTACTTC.

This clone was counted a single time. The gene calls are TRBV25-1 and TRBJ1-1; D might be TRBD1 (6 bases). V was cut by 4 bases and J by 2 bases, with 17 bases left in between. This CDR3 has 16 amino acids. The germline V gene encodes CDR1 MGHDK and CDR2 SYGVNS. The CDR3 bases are TGTGCCAGCAGTGGTAGTGGTGGGGGGGCCAACACTGAAGCTTTCTTT. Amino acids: CASSGSGGGANTEAFF.

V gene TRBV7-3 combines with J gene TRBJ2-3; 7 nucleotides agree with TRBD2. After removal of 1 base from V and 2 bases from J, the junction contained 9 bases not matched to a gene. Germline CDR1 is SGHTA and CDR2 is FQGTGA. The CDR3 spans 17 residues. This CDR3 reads CASSLNSGGSFTDTQYF. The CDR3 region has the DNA TGTGCCAGCAGCTTAAATTCTGGCGGGAGCTTCACAGATACGCAGTATTTT.

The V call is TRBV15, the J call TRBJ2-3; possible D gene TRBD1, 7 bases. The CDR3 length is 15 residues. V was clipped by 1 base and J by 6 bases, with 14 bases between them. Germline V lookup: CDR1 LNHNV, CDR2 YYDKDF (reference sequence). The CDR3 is CATSRAYRGLDTQYF. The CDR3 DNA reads TGTGCCACCAGCAGAGCTTACAGGGGACTGGATACGCAGTATTTT. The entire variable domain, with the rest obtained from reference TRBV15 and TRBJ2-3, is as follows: DAMVIQNPRYQVTQFGKPVTLSCSQTLNHNVMYWYQQKSSQAPKLLFHYYDKDFNNEADTPDNFQSRRPNTSFCFLDIRSPGLGDTAMYLCATSRAYRGLDTQYFGPGTRLTVL.

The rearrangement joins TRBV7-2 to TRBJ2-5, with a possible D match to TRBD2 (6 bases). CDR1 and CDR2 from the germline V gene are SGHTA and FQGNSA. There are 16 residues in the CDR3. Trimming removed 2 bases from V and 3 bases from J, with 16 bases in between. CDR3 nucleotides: TGTGCCAGCAGCTTACCGCTAACGGGAGTCGAAGAGACCCAGTACTTC. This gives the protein CASSLPLTGVEETQYF.

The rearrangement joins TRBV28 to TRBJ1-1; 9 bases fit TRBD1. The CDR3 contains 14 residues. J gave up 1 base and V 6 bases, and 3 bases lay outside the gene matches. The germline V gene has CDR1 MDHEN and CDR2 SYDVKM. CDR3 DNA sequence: TGTGCCAGCAGACAGGGGGCGAGGAACACTGAAGCTTTCTTT. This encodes CASRQGARNTEAFF.